Below are 27 T cell receptor beta chains sequenced from a single sample in a study of somatic mutations in cytotoxic T cells in rheumatoid arthritis (dated by TCRdb to between 2016 and 2019). Receptor amplification or capture employed the immunoSEQ multiplex PCR assay. The table comes from immuneACCESS by way of TCRdb, which keeps in-frame sequences with V and J called. Part of the clones is missing from these tables; in studies checked, under half for an unresolved V gene and the rest for unknown reasons. The sample contains fewer than 6,000 clones, about four fifths of them found a single time. The top ten hold about 5% of the sample. Sequenced material: CD8+ T cells sorted from blood. The receptor source for this set is an adult with rheumatoid arthritis.

Comments on this clone: A read error may account for a junction end that differs from germline. The chain carries TRBV2 and TRBJ2-7; the match to TRBD2 covers 11 bases. This CDR3 spans 15 amino acids. Germline values: CDR1 SNHLY, CDR2 FYNNEI. The CDR3 nucleotides read TGTGCCAGCAGTGGGGCGGCTAGCGGGAGGCCCCAAAGCGTCTTC. It yields the protein CASSGAASGRPQSVF.

V gene TRBV19 combines with J gene TRBJ2-1; D ambiguous. Germline values: CDR1 LNHDA, CDR2 SQIVND (reference sequence). The CDR3 length is 15 residues. V was shortened by 3 bases and J by 8 bases, with 17 bases between the two germline ends. DNA for the CDR3: TGTGCCAGTAGTATCCCCCCCGCCCCCTCATATGAGCAGTTCTTC. Amino acids: CASSIPPAPSYEQFF.

The chain combines TRBV5-1 with TRBJ2-1; D possibly corresponds to TRBD1 (5 bases). Germline V CDR1 and CDR2: SGHRS, YFSETQ. The CDR3 runs to 15 residues. V dropped 4 bases and J dropped 0 bases, with 11 bases sitting between them. The CDR3 region has the DNA TGCGCCAGCAGCGCCAGGGCGGACTCCTACAATGAGCAGTTCTTC. As protein: CASSARADSYNEQFF.

This chain joins TRBV4-2 and TRBJ1-2; D gene ambiguous. Germline values: CDR1 LGHNA, CDR2 YNFKEQ. The CDR3 runs to 16 residues. Trimming took 0 bases from V and 4 from J, leaving 15 bases between them. CDR3 in amino acids: CASSQDPQSRIYGYTF. The CDR3 DNA reads as TGTGCCAGCAGCCAAGATCCACAGAGTAGAATCTATGGCTACACCTTC.

The genes are TRBV19 and TRBJ2-6; unclear D gene. V was trimmed by 6 bases and J by 4 bases, leaving 13 bases between them. The CDR3 spans 15 residues. Germline V gene sequence: CDR1 LNHDA, CDR2 SQIVND (reference sequence). The CDR3 DNA is TGTGCCAGTAGCCTACACCTAGACGGGGCCAACGTCCTGACTTTC. It specifies CASSLHLDGANVLTF. The full variable domain, rest sourced from reference TRBV19 and TRBJ2-6, is DGGITQSPKYLFRKEGQNVTLSCEQNLNHDAMYWYRQDPGQGLRLIYYSQIVNDFQKGDIAEGYSVSREKKESFPLTVTSAQKNPTAFYLCASSLHLDGANVLTFGAGSRLTVL.

This clone was observed a handful of times. The V gene is TRBV9, the J gene TRBJ2-7; D is undetermined. Trimming shortened V by 2 bases and J by 6 bases, and 15 bases separated the two germline ends. This CDR3 comprises 14 residues. Germline loops: CDR1 SGDLS, CDR2 YYNGEE. This CDR3 is CASSVTGYHSEQYF. The CDR3, as DNA: TGTGCCAGCAGCGTCACCGGGTATCACTCCGAGCAGTACTTC.

The chain joins TRBV7-2 to TRBJ1-4, with no clear D. Germline lookup yields CDR1 SGHTA and CDR2 FQGNSA. This CDR3 is built from 15 residues. Between the trimmed V and J ends, which lost 0 bases and 5 bases, there was a span of 10 bases. CDR3 sequence (DNA): TGTGCCAGCAGCTTAGCCACCTTGGCGAATGAAAAACTGTTTTTT. It yields the protein CASSLATLANEKLFF. Variable domain in full (rest from reference TRBV7-2 and TRBJ1-4): GAGVSQSPSNKVTEKGKDVELRCDPISGHTALYWYRQSLGQGLEFLIYFQGNSAPDKSGLPSDRFSAERTGGSVSTLTIQRTQQEDSAVYLCASSLATLANEKLFFGSGTQLSVL.

In this sample, this clone turned up a few times. The chain carries TRBV7-6 and TRBJ2-7; D perhaps matches TRBD2 (6 bases). From germline, CDR1 is SGHVS and CDR2 FNYEAQ. The CDR3 is 16 amino acids. V dropped 4 bases and J dropped 0 bases, with 16 bases sitting between them. CDR3 DNA: TGTGCCAGCAGCTCCGGAGGCGGGGCCAGCTCCTACGAGCAGTACTTC. Translated: CASSSGGGASSYEQYF.

The chain is built from TRBV7-2 and TRBJ1-1; TRBD1 might be the D (6 bases). The V gene's germline CDR1 is SGHTA and CDR2 FQGNSA. V was shortened by 5 bases and J by 1 base, with 17 bases between the two germline ends. The CDR3 extends over 16 amino acids. CDR3 sequence (DNA): TGTGCCAGCAGCCGGGCGCAGGGGCTAGGGAACACTGAAGCTTTCTTT. Its translation is CASSRAQGLGNTEAFF.

The V and J genes are TRBV27 and TRBJ1-1; D is undetermined. Trimming took off 4 bases at V and 2 bases at J, with 8 bases between the two ends. The CDR3 has 13 residues. Germline V CDR1 and CDR2: MNHEY, SMNVEV (reference sequence). The CDR3 DNA reads TGTGCCAGCAGTTCTACCAGTAACACTGAAGCTTTCTTT. It specifies CASSSTSNTEAFF.

A few counts support this clone. This chain joins TRBV5-1 and TRBJ1-1, with a possible D match to TRBD1 (5 bases). Trimming removed 0 bases at V and 4 bases at J, with 13 bases between. Per germline, CDR1 SGHRS and CDR2 YFSETQ. The CDR3 totals 15 residues. This CDR3 is CASSLVGGGGTEAFF. The CDR3 DNA is TGCGCCAGCAGCTTGGTTGGGGGAGGCGGCACTGAAGCTTTCTTT.

The CDR3 nucleotides read TGTGCCAGCAGTTTATCCTTAGTTTATCGACGAGACAGGGAAGATACGCAGTATTTT. Protein sequence: CASSLSLVYRRDREDTQYF. The rearrangement joins TRBV27 to TRBJ2-3, with TRBD1 matching 7 bases. There are 19 residues in the CDR3. Trimming removed 0 bases from V and 5 bases from J; junction bases left unmatched: 17. Germline V CDR1 and CDR2: MNHEY, SMNVEV (reference sequence).

CDR3 DNA sequence: TGTGCCAGCAGTGCGGGGACCACAGATACGCAGTATTTT. It specifies CASSAGTTDTQYF. The chain has TRBV6-4 and TRBJ2-3, with D possibly called TRBD1 or TRBD2 (5 bases each). The ends were cut back, 4 bases at V and 2 bases at J, with 7 bases in the middle. The CDR3 length is 13 residues. Germline V gives CDR1 MRHNA, CDR2 SNTAGT.

The rearrangement joins TRBV5-1 to TRBJ2-2; maybe TRBD1 (6 bases). The germline V gene encodes CDR1 SGHRS and CDR2 YFSETQ. CDR3 length: 15 residues. Trimming cost V 0 bases and J 5 bases, with 11 bases left between them. The CDR3 spells CASSLGRGETGELFF. As DNA, the CDR3 is TGCGCCAGCAGCTTGGGCAGGGGAGAAACCGGGGAGCTGTTTTTT.

This rearrangement joins TRBV27 to TRBJ2-5; D not certain. The J call may be wrong; the DNA end is better matched by TRBJ2-7. Germline assignment: CDR1 MNHEY and CDR2 SMNVEV (reference sequence). This CDR3 is 13 amino acids long. CDR3 region: CASSSNSLSEQYF. CDR3 nucleotide sequence: TGTGCCAGCAGTTCAAACTCGCTCAGCGAGCAGTACTTC.

The V and J genes are TRBV19 and TRBJ2-1; D gene ambiguous. Trimming stripped 3 bases from V and 0 bases from J, with 12 bases between. The CDR3 loop spans 16 amino acids. Germline assignment: CDR1 LNHDA and CDR2 SQIVND (reference sequence). DNA for the CDR3: TGTGCCAGTAGTATGAACTACCCGAGCTCCTACAATGAGCAGTTCTTC. Its translation: CASSMNYPSSYNEQFF.

The J gene is TRBJ1-5, the V gene TRBV4-2; D unresolved. Deletions cut 0 bases from V and 6 bases from J, with 6 bases between. The germline CDR1 and CDR2 sequences are LGHNA and YNFKEQ. This CDR3 comprises 13 residues. CDR3 DNA: TGTGCCAGCAGCCAAGAACTTGTTCAGCCCCAGCATTTT. Translated: CASSQELVQPQHF.

This chain connects TRBV7-6 to TRBJ1-3, with D perhaps TRBD1 (6 bases). The CDR3 totals 14 residues. Per the germline V gene, CDR1 is SGHVS and CDR2 is FNYEAQ. V was shortened by 6 bases and J by 0 bases, with 9 bases between the two germline ends. In DNA, the CDR3 is TGTGCCAGCAGAGGGGGTCTCTCTGGAAACACCATATATTTT. It yields the protein CASRGGLSGNTIYF.

There are a few counts of this clone. The V and J genes are TRBV7-9 and TRBJ1-2; TRBD1 might be the D (5 bases). CDR1 and CDR2 from the germline V gene are SEHNR and FQNEAQ (reference sequence). The CDR3 extends over 11 amino acids. The ends were cut back, 6 bases at V and 8 bases at J, with 10 bases in the middle. The CDR3 is CASRGVWGYTF. DNA for the CDR3: TGTGCCAGCAGGGGGGTTTGGGGCTACACCTTC.

The rearrangement joins TRBV11-3 to TRBJ2-1; a weak D match, TRBD1 (6 bases). The CDR3 is made up of 18 amino acids. The V gene lost 0 bases and the J gene lost 0 bases, with 15 bases spanning the gap. The germline V gene has CDR1 SGHNT and CDR2 YENEEA. Here the CDR3 DNA reads TGTGCCAGCAGCTTAGATCATAGAAGGGGGAGCTCCTACAATGAGCAGTTCTTC. This encodes CASSLDHRRGSSYNEQFF.

The chain uses TRBV19 and TRBJ2-7; D is undetermined. The CDR3 is made up of 13 amino acids. The V and J ends lost 6 bases and 6 bases respectively, with 15 bases between them. CDR1 and CDR2 from the germline V gene are LNHDA and SQIVND (reference sequence). The CDR3 sequence: CASSPDGASEQYF. The CDR3, as DNA: TGTGCCAGTAGCCCCGACGGTGCATCCGAGCAGTACTTC.

There are a few counts of this clone. The chain links TRBV9 to TRBJ2-7; the D gene could be TRBD1 or TRBD2 (5 bases each). CDR1 and CDR2 from the germline V gene are SGDLS and YYNGEE. CDR3 length equals 14 residues. V was pared by 3 bases and J by 2 bases, with 12 bases between. The CDR3 DNA reads as TGTGCCAGCAGCGGCCGGGACCCTGCCTACGAGCAGTACTTC. This sequence encodes CASSGRDPAYEQYF.

This sequence joins TRBV4-1 and TRBJ2-1, with a tentative D call TRBD2 (5 bases). Trimming pared 0 bases from V and 2 bases from J, leaving 8 bases between. This CDR3 comprises 15 residues. Looked up from germline, CDR1 is MGHRA and CDR2 is YSYEKL. This chain's CDR3 is CASSQELGPYNEQFF. The CDR3 DNA reads TGCGCCAGCAGCCAAGAACTAGGTCCCTACAATGAGCAGTTCTTC.

CDR3 protein: CASSLTLTGLADSYEQYF. CDR3 sequence (DNA): TGTGCCAGCAGTTTAACACTGACCGGACTAGCGGATTCCTACGAGCAGTACTTC. The V and J genes are TRBV27 and TRBJ2-7; 10 positions match TRBD2. The CDR3 runs 18 residues. V lost 2 bases and J lost 1; bases outside the gene matches: 11. In germline, CDR1 is MNHEY, CDR2 SMNVEV (reference sequence).

This clone was detected a few times. V gene TRBV4-1 combines with J gene TRBJ2-1, with TRBD2 as a possible D gene (5 bases). CDR1 and CDR2 (germline): MGHRA, YSYEKL. The V and J ends lost 4 bases and 4 bases respectively, with 8 bases between them. The CDR3 totals 13 residues. The DNA for the CDR3 is TGCGCCAGCAGCCCGGGGTTGTACAATGAGCAGTTCTTC. Encoded protein: CASSPGLYNEQFF.

The J gene is TRBJ2-1, the V gene TRBV6-5, with 9 nucleotides matching TRBD1. Germline V gives CDR1 MNHEY, CDR2 SVGAGI. The CDR3 is 16 residues long. J lost 8 bases, V lost 2 bases, and 10 bases had no gene match. The CDR3 nucleotides read TGTGCCAGCAGTTACCCTTCGGGACAGGGTACCGATGAGCAGTTCTTC. Residues: CASSYPSGQGTDEQFF.

This chain uses TRBV6-1 with TRBJ2-7; 8 bases map to TRBD1. The germline CDR1 and CDR2 sequences are MNHNS and SASEGT. The J segment lost 10 bases and the V segment lost 7 bases, leaving 9 bases of the junction unmatched. CDR3 length: 12 residues. The CDR3 sequence: CASILGQGSQYF. CDR3 in DNA: TGTGCCAGCATATTAGGACAGGGCAGCCAGTACTTC.